Reported below is one TCR beta chain. Its antigen is not known. TCRdb processed the reads anew with MiXCR; each CDR3 protein has one entry. The sample has around 300,000 distinct CDR3 sequences, 20% to 25% seen once. The entry originates in a study of T cell repertoires in cytomegalovirus infection. V was cut by 3 bases and J by 1 base, with 17 bases left in between. The CDR3 runs 17 residues. Germline lookup yields CDR1 WNHNN and CDR2 SYGVQD (reference sequence). V is TRBV10-1 and J is TRBJ2-3, with D unresolved. Sequencing used cultured PBMCs, obtained from culture after CMV antigen stimulation. This receptor was taken from a human donor in good health (CMV status not recorded). Some clones in this sample may be carry-over from other donors' samples. Written as DNA, the CDR3 is TGCGCCAGCAGTGACCCCGTTCAGAGTAGGGGCACAGATACGCAGTATTTT. Translating gives CASSDPVQSRGTDTQYF.